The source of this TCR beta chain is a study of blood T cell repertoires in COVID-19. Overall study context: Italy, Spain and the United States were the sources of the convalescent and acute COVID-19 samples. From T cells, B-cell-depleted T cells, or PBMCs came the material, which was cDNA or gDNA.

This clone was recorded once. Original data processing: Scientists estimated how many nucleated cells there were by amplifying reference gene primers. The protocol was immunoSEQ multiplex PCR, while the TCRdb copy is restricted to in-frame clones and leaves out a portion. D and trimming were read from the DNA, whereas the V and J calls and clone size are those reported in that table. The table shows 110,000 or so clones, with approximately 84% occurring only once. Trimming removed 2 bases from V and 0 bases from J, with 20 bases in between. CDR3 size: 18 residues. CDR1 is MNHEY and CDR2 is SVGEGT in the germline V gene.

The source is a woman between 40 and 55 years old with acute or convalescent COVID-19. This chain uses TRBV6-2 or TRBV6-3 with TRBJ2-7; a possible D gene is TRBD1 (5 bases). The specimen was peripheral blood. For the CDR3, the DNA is TGTGCCAGCAGTTACCCTCAAGTTAGACAGATGAGCTCCTACGAGCAGTACTTC. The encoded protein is CASSYPQVRQMSSYEQYF.